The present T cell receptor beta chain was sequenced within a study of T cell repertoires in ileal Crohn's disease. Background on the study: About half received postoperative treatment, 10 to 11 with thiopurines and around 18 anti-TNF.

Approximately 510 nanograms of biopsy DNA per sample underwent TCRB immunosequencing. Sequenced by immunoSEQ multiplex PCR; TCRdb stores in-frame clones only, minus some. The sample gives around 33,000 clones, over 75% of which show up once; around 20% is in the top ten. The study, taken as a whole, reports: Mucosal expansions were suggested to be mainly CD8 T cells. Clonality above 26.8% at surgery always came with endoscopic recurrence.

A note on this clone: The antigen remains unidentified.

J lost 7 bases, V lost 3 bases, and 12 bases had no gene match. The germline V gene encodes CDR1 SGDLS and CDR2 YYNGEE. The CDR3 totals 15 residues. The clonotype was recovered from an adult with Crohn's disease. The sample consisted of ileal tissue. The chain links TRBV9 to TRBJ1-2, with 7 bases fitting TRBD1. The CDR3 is CASSAPGQVRSGYTF. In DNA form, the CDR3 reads TGTGCCAGCAGCGCCCCCGGACAGGTTCGGAGTGGCTACACCTTC.